These 12 T cell receptor beta chains share one sample of origin, sequenced in a study of regulatory T cells in long-lasting Graves disease. Time point in this sample: persistent/refractory GD, antithyroid drugs over 5 years with positive TRAb. The TCR library used RNA extracted from PBMCs. Arm-PCR of CDR3 regions and iRepertoire HTBI primers were used to build TCR beta libraries. Each CDR3 protein gets one entry after TCRdb re-called the multiplex PCR reads with MiXCR. The sample carries about 660,000 distinct CDR3 sequences, 25% to 35% recorded once. The specimen comprised peripheral blood mononuclear cells (PBMCs), sampled when the disease was refractory, from a patient treated with antithyroid drugs. These receptor sequences come from a female donor with Graves disease.

The chain employs TRBV2 and TRBJ2-1, with 7 positions matching TRBD2. Germline V gives CDR1 SNHLY, CDR2 FYNNEI. V dropped 9 bases and J dropped 4; count of bases not matched to a gene: 6. This CDR3 is built from 13 residues. Here the CDR3 DNA reads TGTGCCAGTCGGGCGGGAGAGTACAATGAGCAGTTCTTC. Translation: CASRAGEYNEQFF.

The V gene is TRBV6-9, the J gene TRBJ2-1; tentative D call: TRBD2 (6 bases). This CDR3 spans 15 amino acids. The germline V gene encodes CDR1 MNHGY and CDR2 SVAAGI. V was clipped by 2 bases and J by 4 bases, with 12 bases between them. CDR3 DNA: TGTGCCAGCAGTTATGGGACTCTCGTATACAATGAGCAGTTCTTC. Residues: CASSYGTLVYNEQFF.

The gene calls are TRBV29-1 and TRBJ2-2, with 10 bases lining up with TRBD2. CDR3 length equals 16 residues. Looked up from germline, CDR1 is SQVTM and CDR2 is ANQGSEA. Unmatched junction bases numbered 12, after V lost 3 bases and J lost 8 bases. CDR3 nucleotide sequence: TGCAGCGTTGATCTTGGGCTAGCGGGAGTCAATGGGGAGCTGTTTTTT. Its translation: CSVDLGLAGVNGELFF.

V gene TRBV12-3 or TRBV12-4 combines with J gene TRBJ1-1; 8 bases are shared with TRBD1. The CDR3 covers 14 residues. J gave up 7 bases and V 5 bases, and 9 bases lay outside the gene matches. The CDR3 protein is CASSPTGAPGEAFF. The CDR3 nucleotides read TGTGCCAGCAGTCCGACAGGGGCTCCGGGTGAAGCTTTCTTT.

As regards this clonotype: A far larger clone is just one base off, so this is likely a read error. This chain links TRBV28 with TRBJ2-1; D is ambiguous. Germline assignment: CDR1 MDHEN and CDR2 SYDVKM. The V end lost 8 bases, the J end lost 10 bases, and 15 bases lay between the germline ends. CDR3 length equals 12 residues. The CDR3 DNA sequence: TGTGCCAGCCATACTCCACCTTTGGAGCAGTTCTTC. Its translation: CASHTPPLEQFF. Full variable domain (outside the CDR3, taken from reference TRBV28 and TRBJ2-1): DVKVTQSSRYLVKRTGEKVFLECVQDMDHENMFWYRQDPGLGLRLIYFSYDVKMKEKGDIPEGYSVSREKKERFSLILESASTNQTSMYLCASHTPPLEQFFGPGTRLTVL.

V is TRBV5-5 and J is TRBJ2-5; 10 positions agree with TRBD1. V was pared by 5 bases and J by 2 bases, with 15 bases of the junction left unmatched. CDR3 size: 18 residues. Germline V gene lookup returns CDR1 SGHKS and CDR2 YYEKEE (reference sequence). CDR3 loop: CASSLSPTGGVGQETQYF. DNA for the CDR3: TGTGCCAGCAGTCTATCTCCGACAGGGGGCGTGGGACAAGAGACCCAGTACTTC.

For this clonotype: Possible read error: a much larger clone is one base away. V and J are TRBV12-3 or TRBV12-4 and TRBJ1-1; TRBD1 matches 9 bases. CDR3 length: 14 amino acids. Here the CDR3 DNA reads TGTACCAGCAGTTCGGGACAGGGTTACACTGAAGCTTTCTTT. It specifies CTSSSGQGYTEAFF.

This clonotype was recorded a few times. J is TRBJ1-2 and V is TRBV7-9; the match to TRBD1 covers 8 bases. The germline V gene has CDR1 SEHNR and CDR2 FQNEAQ (reference sequence). V lost 5 bases and J lost 6; bases outside the gene matches: 5. This CDR3 has 13 amino acids. CDR3 coding DNA: TGTGCCAGCAGCAGGACAGGGAAGCATGGCTACACCTTC. Its protein is CASSRTGKHGYTF.

V usage is TRBV5-1 and J usage is TRBJ1-5; D might be TRBD1 (5 bases). The V and J ends lost 4 bases and 7 bases respectively, with 18 bases between them. The length of the CDR3 is 15 residues. Germline V lookup: CDR1 SGHRS, CDR2 YFSETQ. This CDR3 reads CASSQTRAEGQPQHF. CDR3 sequence (DNA): TGCGCCAGCAGCCAAACCCGGGCCGAGGGGCAGCCCCAGCATTTT. The entire variable domain, with the rest obtained from reference TRBV5-1 and TRBJ1-5, is as follows: KAGVTQTPRYLIKTRGQQVTLSCSPISGHRSVSWYQQTPGQGLQFLFEYFSETQRNKGNFPGRFSGRQFSNSRSEMNVSTLELGDSALYLCASSQTRAEGQPQHFGDGTRLSIL.

This CDR3 reads CASTGPPGTEAFF. CDR3 DNA sequence: TGTGCCAGCACGGGACCGCCGGGCACTGAAGCTTTCTTT. V and J are TRBV14 and TRBJ1-1, with D maybe TRBD1 (5 bases). The V end was cut by 7 bases, the J end by 4 bases, with 13 bases between. Looked up from germline, CDR1 is SGHDN and CDR2 is FVKESK. The CDR3 sequence is 13 residues long.

This clonotype was counted many times. CDR3 in DNA: TGTGCCAGCAGCTTGGAAACTAGCAGTTTCTACGAGCAGTACTTC. This codes for CASSLETSSFYEQYF. The V call is TRBV11-2, the J call TRBJ2-7, with D perhaps matching TRBD2 (6 bases). Trimming took 3 bases from V and 3 from J, leaving 15 bases between them. The germline V gene encodes CDR1 SGHAT and CDR2 FQNNGV. This CDR3 is 15 amino acids long.

This clonotype was counted a few times. The chain has TRBV7-9 and TRBJ1-2; no firm D call. Germline-derived CDR1 and CDR2 are SEHNR and FQNEAQ (reference sequence). The CDR3 is made up of 13 amino acids. V gave up 6 bases and J gave up 8 bases, with 16 bases separating them. The CDR3, as DNA: TGTGCCAGCAGGCCGCGGAGTAATTTCGGCTACACCTTC. Residues: CASRPRSNFGYTF.